The T cell receptor beta chain under discussion was sequenced for a study of T cell responses to AZD1222 COVID-19 vaccine. The V end was cut by 6 bases, the J end by 7 bases, with 16 bases between. CDR1 MNHEY and CDR2 SVGEGT come from the germline V gene. The CDR3 contains 14 residues. Sequenced by immunoSEQ multiplex PCR; TCRdb stores in-frame clones only, minus some. The data contain roughly 150,000 clones, around 91% of them singletons. The sequence was obtained from an adult who received the AZD1222 COVID-19 vaccine. The specimen comprised peripheral blood, sampled 28 days after the second AZD1222 dose. The V gene is TRBV6-2 or TRBV6-3, the J gene TRBJ1-5; D remains ambiguous. CDR3 in amino acids: CASSPRHRRQPQHF. CDR3 DNA sequence: TGTGCCAGCAGCCCTAGACATAGGCGGCAGCCCCAGCATTTT.